A selection of T cell receptor beta chains follows, all from one sample in a study of cytomegalovirus exposure and HLA in healthy donors. The repertoire was sequenced with immunoSEQ multiplex PCR; TCRdb's copy has only in-frame clones and lacks some. Of over 100,000 clones listed, less than 80% were seen once; the top ten hold roughly 2.4%. The sample was PBMCs. Receptors were obtained from a woman aged 25 to 39 in good health and CMV-seronegative. Both conserved end residues are part of each CDR3. The D gene is left open where the match is weak. Not every row has a clone size; where given, it reads once, few, many or a size class.

v_gene: TRBV9
d_gene: .
j_gene: TRBJ1-1
abundance: .
CDR3nt: TGTGCCAGCAGCGCCCGTATGAACACTGAAGCTTTCTTT
CDR3aa: CASSARMNTEAFF

v_gene: TRBV7-2
d_gene: TRBD2
j_gene: TRBJ2-1
abundance: .
CDR3nt: TGTGCCAGCAGCTTAGGCGGGACTAGTTTCCACAATGAGCAGTTCTTC
CDR3aa: CASSLGGTSFHNEQFF

v_gene: TRBV7-3
d_gene: .
j_gene: TRBJ2-5
abundance: .
CDR3nt: TGTGCCAGCAGCTTCGGCAGGGAAGAGACCCAGTACTTC
CDR3aa: CASSFGREETQYF

v_gene: TRBV28
d_gene: .
j_gene: TRBJ1-3
abundance: .
CDR3nt: TGTGCCAGCAGTTCCACAGGTTTCGGAAACACCATATATTTT
CDR3aa: CASSSTGFGNTIYF

v_gene: TRBV4-1
d_gene: TRBD2
j_gene: TRBJ2-7
abundance: .
CDR3nt: TGCGCCAGCAGCCAACACGGGAGGGCCGGGTACGAGCAGTACTTC
CDR3aa: CASSQHGRAGYEQYF

v_gene: TRBV7-9
d_gene: .
j_gene: TRBJ1-1
abundance: .
CDR3nt: TGTGCCAGCAGCTACCCAGAGAACACTGAAGCTTTCTTT
CDR3aa: CASSYPENTEAFF

v_gene: TRBV5-6
d_gene: TRBD2
j_gene: TRBJ2-1
abundance: few
CDR3nt: TGTGCCAGCTTACCGGGACTAGCAATCCATGAGCAGTTCTTC
CDR3aa: CASLPGLAIHEQFF

v_gene: TRBV27
d_gene: TRBD2
j_gene: TRBJ2-2
abundance: few
CDR3nt: TGTGCCAGCAGTTTACGCGGGAGGGACACCGGGGAGCTGTTTTTT
CDR3aa: CASSLRGRDTGELFF

v_gene: TRBV7-9
d_gene: TRBD2
j_gene: TRBJ2-3
abundance: .
CDR3nt: TGTGCCAGCAGCTTAGACGGGGGGAGGGCTCGCGCAGATACGCAGTATTTT
CDR3aa: CASSLDGGRARADTQYF

v_gene: TRBV28
d_gene: TRBD1
j_gene: TRBJ2-7
abundance: .
CDR3nt: TGTGCCAGCGTGCAAGCAGGGGGCTACGAGCAGTACTTC
CDR3aa: CASVQAGGYEQYF

v_gene: TRBV5-1
d_gene: .
j_gene: TRBJ1-4
abundance: .
CDR3nt: TGCGCCAGCAGCTTTGAACCAGGGAGGGAAAAACTGTTTTTT
CDR3aa: CASSFEPGREKLFF

v_gene: TRBV14
d_gene: .
j_gene: TRBJ2-3
abundance: .
CDR3nt: TGTGCCAGCAGCCAGCGGGGAGGTCTGGATACGCAGTATTTT
CDR3aa: CASSQRGGLDTQYF

v_gene: TRBV6-1
d_gene: .
j_gene: TRBJ2-7
abundance: .
CDR3nt: TGTGCCAGCAGTGAAGCATACTACGAGCAGTACTTC
CDR3aa: CASSEAYYEQYF

v_gene: TRBV4-1
d_gene: TRBD1
j_gene: TRBJ1-1
abundance: .
CDR3nt: TGCGCCAGCAGCCAATCCCCGCTTCGGAGACAGGGAATGAACACTGAAGCTTTCTTT
CDR3aa: CASSQSPLRRQGMNTEAFF

v_gene: TRBV14
d_gene: TRBD1
j_gene: TRBJ1-6
abundance: .
CDR3nt: TGTGCCAGCAGCCAAGAGGGGAGGCAGGGGGACCACTTT
CDR3aa: CASSQEGRQGDHF

v_gene: TRBV4-2
d_gene: .
j_gene: TRBJ2-1
abundance: .
CDR3nt: TGTGCCAGCAGCCCCTCAGGTCCCGCCGGCTCCAATGAGCAGTTCTTC
CDR3aa: CASSPSGPAGSNEQFF

v_gene: TRBV6-1
d_gene: .
j_gene: TRBJ2-7
abundance: .
CDR3nt: TGTGCCAGCACAGGCGGACAGTCCTACGAGCAGTACTTC
CDR3aa: CASTGGQSYEQYF

v_gene: TRBV13
d_gene: TRBD2
j_gene: TRBJ2-3
abundance: .
CDR3nt: TGTGCCAGCAGCCTCCGACTAGCGGGAGTCACAGATACGCAGTATTTT
CDR3aa: CASSLRLAGVTDTQYF

v_gene: TRBV6-1
d_gene: TRBD1
j_gene: TRBJ1-4
abundance: .
CDR3nt: TGTGCCAGCAGTAGACCGGGACAGGGAAAAGAAAAACTGTTTTTT
CDR3aa: CASSRPGQGKEKLFF

v_gene: TRBV28
d_gene: TRBD1
j_gene: TRBJ1-1
abundance: .
CDR3nt: TGTGCCAGTTCGGGACAGGGGCTCATGAACACTGAAGCTTTCTTT
CDR3aa: CASSGQGLMNTEAFF

v_gene: TRBV6-6
d_gene: .
j_gene: TRBJ1-1
abundance: .
CDR3nt: TGTGCCAGCAGTTACGGGGGAGGTGCGGCTGAAGCTTTCTTT
CDR3aa: CASSYGGGAAEAFF

v_gene: TRBV15
d_gene: TRBD1
j_gene: TRBJ1-1
abundance: few
CDR3nt: TGTGCCACCAGCAGTGGGACAGACACTGAAGCTTTCTTT
CDR3aa: CATSSGTDTEAFF

v_gene: TRBV28
d_gene: .
j_gene: TRBJ2-7
abundance: .
CDR3nt: TGTGCCAGCAGTTCAGGACTCTACGAGCAGTACTTC
CDR3aa: CASSSGLYEQYF

v_gene: TRBV7-9
d_gene: TRBD2
j_gene: TRBJ2-1
abundance: once
CDR3nt: TGTGCCAGCAGCTTAGGGCGGGAGGTAAATGAGCAGTTCTTC
CDR3aa: CASSLGREVNEQFF

v_gene: TRBV28
d_gene: .
j_gene: TRBJ1-1
abundance: few
CDR3nt: TGTGCCAGCAGTTTTAACAGACACATGAACACTGAAGCTTTCTTT
CDR3aa: CASSFNRHMNTEAFF

v_gene: TRBV7-9
d_gene: TRBD1
j_gene: TRBJ1-1
abundance: .
CDR3nt: TGTGCCAGCAGCCGGGACAGAGAAAAAGCTTTCTTT
CDR3aa: CASSRDREKAFF

v_gene: TRBV10-3
d_gene: TRBD1
j_gene: TRBJ1-1
abundance: .
CDR3nt: TGTGCCATCAGACCTCGGGACAGGGTACCTGAAGCTTTCTTT
CDR3aa: CAIRPRDRVPEAFF

v_gene: TRBV10-2
d_gene: .
j_gene: TRBJ2-7
abundance: once
CDR3nt: TGCGCCAGCAGTCCGGCGGGGACTCCTATCTACGAGCAGTACTTC
CDR3aa: CASSPAGTPIYEQYF

v_gene: TRBV19
d_gene: .
j_gene: TRBJ1-1
abundance: few
CDR3nt: TGTGCCAGTAGTATTCGCGGGGGAGCGACTGAAGCTTTCTTT
CDR3aa: CASSIRGGATEAFF

v_gene: TRBV5-1
d_gene: .
j_gene: TRBJ2-6
abundance: .
CDR3nt: TGCGCCAGCAGCCCACCGGGACAAGTATCTGGGGCCAACGTCCTGACTTTC
CDR3aa: CASSPPGQVSGANVLTF

v_gene: TRBV9
d_gene: TRBD2
j_gene: TRBJ2-7
abundance: .
CDR3nt: TGTGCCAGCAGCCTCTTCCCTAGCGGGAGAACCTACGAGCAGTACTTC
CDR3aa: CASSLFPSGRTYEQYF

v_gene: TRBV4-1
d_gene: TRBD2
j_gene: TRBJ2-1
abundance: .
CDR3nt: TGCGCCAGCAGCCAACACGTTCGAGCGGGAGGCGGCAATGAGCAGTTCTTC
CDR3aa: CASSQHVRAGGGNEQFF

v_gene: TRBV5-1
d_gene: .
j_gene: TRBJ2-5
abundance: .
CDR3nt: TGCGCCAGCAGCTTGGTTGCAGGGTCGGAGACCCAGTACTTC
CDR3aa: CASSLVAGSETQYF

v_gene: TRBV9
d_gene: .
j_gene: TRBJ1-6
abundance: .
CDR3nt: TGTGCCAGCAGCGTAGGAAGGGTAGAGGGATCACCCCTCCACTTT
CDR3aa: CASSVGRVEGSPLHF

v_gene: TRBV10-2
d_gene: TRBD2
j_gene: TRBJ2-1
abundance: .
CDR3nt: TGCGCCAGCAGTGAGGCGGGAGGGTTTTACAATGAGCAGTTCTTC
CDR3aa: CASSEAGGFYNEQFF

v_gene: TRBV5-8
d_gene: TRBD1
j_gene: TRBJ1-2
abundance: few
CDR3nt: TGTGCCAGCAGCTTTGGACAGGAGGGTTATGGCTACACCTTC
CDR3aa: CASSFGQEGYGYTF

v_gene: TRBV28
d_gene: TRBD1
j_gene: TRBJ2-7
abundance: .
CDR3nt: TGTGCCACCGAAACCGGGACAGGGTACTACGAGCAGTACTTC
CDR3aa: CATETGTGYYEQYF

v_gene: TRBV27
d_gene: .
j_gene: TRBJ1-1
abundance: .
CDR3nt: TGTGCCAGCAGAACGGACAGCCTAAACACTGAAGCTTTCTTT
CDR3aa: CASRTDSLNTEAFF

v_gene: TRBV12-5
d_gene: .
j_gene: TRBJ2-3
abundance: .
CDR3nt: TGTGCTAGTGGTTTGGGACAGTCCTCAGATACGCAGTATTTT
CDR3aa: CASGLGQSSDTQYF

v_gene: TRBV6-5
d_gene: TRBD1
j_gene: TRBJ1-2
abundance: .
CDR3nt: TGTGCCAGCACACGGACAGGTGCCTATGGCTACACCTTC
CDR3aa: CASTRTGAYGYTF

v_gene: TRBV18
d_gene: TRBD2
j_gene: TRBJ2-7
abundance: .
CDR3nt: TGTGCCAGCTCACTCAGCGGGAGCTCCTACGAGCAGTACTTC
CDR3aa: CASSLSGSSYEQYF

v_gene: TRBV5-8
d_gene: .
j_gene: TRBJ2-2
abundance: .
CDR3nt: TGTGCCAGCAGCTTGTGGCTAGATAAGCTTAGCTCCGGGGAGCTGTTTTTT
CDR3aa: CASSLWLDKLSSGELFF

v_gene: TRBV5-6
d_gene: TRBD1
j_gene: TRBJ2-5
abundance: medium-sized
CDR3nt: TGTGCCAGCAGCGTGGACAGGGGGGAGACCCAGTACTTC
CDR3aa: CASSVDRGETQYF

v_gene: TRBV5-1
d_gene: TRBD1
j_gene: TRBJ2-7
abundance: .
CDR3nt: TGCGCCAGCAGCAAGGACAGGGCCCCAAACGAGCAGTACTTC
CDR3aa: CASSKDRAPNEQYF

v_gene: TRBV4-1
d_gene: .
j_gene: TRBJ1-1
abundance: .
CDR3nt: TGCGCCAGCAGCCCGTCTCCAGGACACTCGAGCACTGAAGCTTTCTTT
CDR3aa: CASSPSPGHSSTEAFF

v_gene: TRBV15
d_gene: TRBD1
j_gene: TRBJ1-2
abundance: .
CDR3nt: TGTGCCACCAGCAGTGGACAGGGAGAATATGGCTACACCTTC
CDR3aa: CATSSGQGEYGYTF

v_gene: TRBV27
d_gene: .
j_gene: TRBJ1-6
abundance: .
CDR3nt: TGTGCCAGCAGTTTGGTCAGGGGAAATTCACCCCTCCACTTT
CDR3aa: CASSLVRGNSPLHF

v_gene: TRBV5-8
d_gene: .
j_gene: TRBJ2-2
abundance: .
CDR3nt: TGTGCCAGCAGCTTGGCGCTAGGCCTCACCGGGGAGCTGTTTTTT
CDR3aa: CASSLALGLTGELFF

v_gene: TRBV7-9
d_gene: TRBD1
j_gene: TRBJ1-4
abundance: .
CDR3nt: TGTGCCAGCAGAGAGCAGGGGGCAGGTGAAAAACTGTTTTTT
CDR3aa: CASREQGAGEKLFF

v_gene: TRBV23-1
d_gene: TRBD1
j_gene: TRBJ1-2
abundance: .
CDR3nt: TGCGCCAGCAGCTCCAGACAGGGAACGACTTTGCGGGTCGGTGGCTACACCTTC
CDR3aa: CASSSRQGTTLRVGGYTF

v_gene: TRBV9
d_gene: TRBD1
j_gene: TRBJ2-3
abundance: .
CDR3nt: TGTGCCAGCAGCGGGGAGACAGGGGGCACAGATACGCAGTATTTT
CDR3aa: CASSGETGGTDTQYF

v_gene: TRBV9
d_gene: .
j_gene: TRBJ2-1
abundance: .
CDR3nt: TGTGCCAGCAGCGTAGAAGCGGCCTCGTACAATGAGCAGTTCTTC
CDR3aa: CASSVEAASYNEQFF

v_gene: TRBV6-5
d_gene: .
j_gene: TRBJ2-7
abundance: few
CDR3nt: TGTGCCAGCAGTTATAGGTTCAGGACTCACTACGAGCAGTACTTC
CDR3aa: CASSYRFRTHYEQYF

v_gene: TRBV10-3
d_gene: .
j_gene: TRBJ2-7
abundance: few
CDR3nt: TGTGCCATCAGTGAGTCGGGTGGGACACCCCTTTACGAGCAGTACTTC
CDR3aa: CAISESGGTPLYEQYF

v_gene: TRBV7-9
d_gene: TRBD1
j_gene: TRBJ1-2
abundance: .
CDR3nt: TGTGCCAGCAGCCCAAGGACAGGGACAGATGGCTACACCTTC
CDR3aa: CASSPRTGTDGYTF

v_gene: TRBV28
d_gene: .
j_gene: TRBJ1-1
abundance: .
CDR3nt: TGTGCCAGCAGTTTATCCTTGGACAGTATGAACACTGAAGCTTTCTTT
CDR3aa: CASSLSLDSMNTEAFF

v_gene: TRBV5-1
d_gene: TRBD2
j_gene: TRBJ2-1
abundance: .
CDR3nt: TGCGCCAGCAGCCTAGGCGGACTAGCGGGAGCGATTGAGCAGTTCTTC
CDR3aa: CASSLGGLAGAIEQFF